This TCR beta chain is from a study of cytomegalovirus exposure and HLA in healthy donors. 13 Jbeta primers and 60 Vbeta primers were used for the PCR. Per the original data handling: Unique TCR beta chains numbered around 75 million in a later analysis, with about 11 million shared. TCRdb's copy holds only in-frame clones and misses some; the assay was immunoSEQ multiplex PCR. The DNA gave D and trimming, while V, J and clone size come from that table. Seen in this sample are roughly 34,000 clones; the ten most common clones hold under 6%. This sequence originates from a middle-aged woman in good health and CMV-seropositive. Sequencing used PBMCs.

DNA for the CDR3: TGTGCCTGGAGTGTTGTTAGCGGGAGAAACTCTGGGGCCAACGTCCTGACTTTC. This encodes CAWSVVSGRNSGANVLTF. The chain uses TRBV30 and TRBJ2-6; 9 bases are shared with TRBD2. Germline CDR1 is GTSNPN and CDR2 is SVGIG (reference sequence). This CDR3 region has 18 residues. J lost 0 bases, V lost 0 bases, and 6 bases had no gene match.